The 14 T cell receptor beta chains listed next were all sequenced from one sample in a study of T cell responses to AZD1222 COVID-19 vaccine. The method was immunoSEQ multiplex PCR; TCRdb's version includes in-frame clones alone and lacks a portion of them. Of a few hundred thousand clones listed, approximately 95% were seen once; the top ten hold less than 0.6%. The sample in question was peripheral blood, obtained on day 0 of AZD1222 vaccination. The receptors shown here come from an adult in good health.

The chain employs TRBV6-1 and TRBJ2-7, with 8 bases fitting TRBD2. Germline loops: CDR1 MNHNS, CDR2 SASEGT. The CDR3 loop spans 16 amino acids. V shed 2 bases and J 5 bases; nucleotides not matched to a gene: 11. For the CDR3, the DNA is TGTGCCAGCAGTGAACTTCGAGCGGGAGCGTCGGACGAGCAGTACTTC. The encoded protein is CASSELRAGASDEQYF.

CDR3 protein: CASSWLAGVLDTQYF. The CDR3 DNA follows: TGTGCCAGCAGTTGGTTAGCGGGAGTTCTAGATACGCAGTATTTT. The chain carries TRBV27 and TRBJ2-3; 9 bases agree with TRBD2. CDR3 length: 15 residues. Unmatched junction bases numbered 7, after V lost 4 bases and J lost 5 bases. CDR1 MNHEY and CDR2 SMNVEV come from the germline V gene (reference sequence).

CDR3 in DNA: TGTGCCAGCAGCCCTAGTTGGGGGGGATCGAGTGGCTACACCTTC. As protein: CASSPSWGGSSGYTF. The gene calls are TRBV7-6 and TRBJ1-2; D is possibly TRBD1 (5 bases). The CDR3 is 15 amino acids. CDR1 is SGHVS, CDR2 FNYEAQ, per germline. V lost 5 bases and J 7 bases, leaving 20 bases between the germline ends.

The genes are TRBV27 and TRBJ1-5; D might be TRBD1 (5 bases). V was trimmed by 7 bases and J by 4 bases, leaving 11 bases between them. CDR3 size: 13 residues. Germline V gene lookup returns CDR1 MNHEY and CDR2 SMNVEV (reference sequence). This chain's CDR3 is CASTWGPNQPQHF. In DNA form, the CDR3 reads TGTGCCAGCACCTGGGGCCCAAATCAGCCCCAGCATTTT.

As to this clone: Its ends do not fully match the called genes, so a read error is possible. The chain has TRBV30 and TRBJ2-7, with TRBD1 identical over 10 bases. Germline values: CDR1 GTSNPN, CDR2 SVGIG (reference sequence). There are 12 residues in the CDR3. In nucleotides, the CDR3 is TGTGCCTGGGCGGGACAGGGGATGGAGCGGTTATTC. Its protein is CAWAGQGMERLF.

This chain joins TRBV5-4 and TRBJ1-1, with 7 bases aligning to TRBD1. V trimming: 4 bases; J trimming: 1 base; junction bases outside the gene matches: 4. CDR1 SGHNT and CDR2 YYREEE come from the germline V gene (reference sequence). The CDR3 sequence is 14 residues long. In DNA form, the CDR3 reads TGTGCCAGCAGCCCCGGGACAGAGAACACTGAAGCTTTCTTT. It translates to CASSPGTENTEAFF.

The CDR3 nucleotides are TGTGCCAGCAGTCCGGGACAGGGGAACAATCAGCCCCAGCATTTT. This gives the protein CASSPGQGNNQPQHF. The chain joins TRBV28 to TRBJ1-5, with 10 bases that match TRBD1. The V gene's germline CDR1 is MDHEN and CDR2 SYDVKM. The CDR3 has 15 residues. V was pared by 5 bases and J by 3 bases, with 4 bases of the junction left unmatched.

V and J are TRBV7-2 and TRBJ1-6; D possibly corresponds to TRBD1 (6 bases). CDR3 length: 17 residues. Germline V gene lookup returns CDR1 SGHTA and CDR2 FQGNSA. Trimming removed 5 bases from V and 9 bases from J, with 23 bases in between. CDR3 coding DNA: TGTGCCAGCAGCCCTAATCGGGACATCTCGAGGGGTTCACCCCTCCACTTT. Translation: CASSPNRDISRGSPLHF.

CDR3 protein: CASSRQVSQPQHF. The CDR3 DNA reads as TGTGCCAGCAGCAGACAGGTTTCTCAGCCCCAGCATTTT. V gene TRBV5-6 combines with J gene TRBJ1-5; D is possibly TRBD1 (6 bases). This CDR3 comprises 13 residues. Trimming pared 4 bases from V and 6 bases from J, leaving 11 bases between. In germline, CDR1 is SGHDT, CDR2 YYEEEE.

This clone was detected only once. The chain uses TRBV2 and TRBJ2-7; the match to TRBD2 covers 8 bases. Germline V lookup: CDR1 SNHLY, CDR2 FYNNEI. The ends lost 11 bases at V and 4 bases at J; junction bases unmatched: 10. The CDR3 spans 13 residues. The CDR3 DNA is TGTGCCTACCGAACTAGCGGAGCTTACGAGCAGTACTTC. Amino acids: CAYRTSGAYEQYF. The full variable domain, rest sourced from reference TRBV2 and TRBJ2-7, is EPEVTQTPSHQVTQMGQEVILRCVPISNHLYFYWYRQILGQKVEFLVSFYNNEISEKSEIFDDQFSVERPDGSNFTLKIRSTKLEDSAMYFCAYRTSGAYEQYFGPGTRLTVT.

The chain couples TRBV4-2 to TRBJ2-5, with D tentatively TRBD1 or TRBD2 (6 bases each). V lost 4 bases, J lost 4 bases, and 16 bases lay in between. Per germline, CDR1 LGHNA and CDR2 YNFKEQ. This CDR3 is built from 15 residues. CDR3 nucleotides: TGTGCCAGCAGCCGAGGGGGGCCGGGACGAGAGACCCAGTACTTC. Translating it yields CASSRGGPGRETQYF.

The chain combines TRBV4-1 with TRBJ2-7; 9 positions match TRBD1. The CDR3 has 16 residues. CDR1 is MGHRA and CDR2 is YSYEKL in the germline V gene. V was pared by 0 bases and J by 7 bases, with 10 bases of the junction left unmatched. Here the CDR3 DNA reads TGCGCCAGCAGCCAAGAAGGGGCCGGGACAGGGCGAGAGCAGTACTTC. Translating it yields CASSQEGAGTGREQYF.

The chain is built from TRBV6-5 and TRBJ2-2; 8 positions match TRBD2. The CDR3 has 15 amino acids. Germline V gene lookup returns CDR1 MNHEY and CDR2 SVGAGI. After removal of 6 bases from V and 7 bases from J, the junction contained 10 bases not matched to a gene. In nucleotides, the CDR3 is TGTGCCAGCAGCAGGACTAGCCTTGGGGTCGGGGAGCTGTTTTTT. Amino acids: CASSRTSLGVGELFF.

The chain couples TRBV3-1 (or the pseudogene TRBV3-2) to TRBJ1-2; no definite D call. CDR3 size: 13 residues. V was shortened by 0 bases and J by 6 bases, with 8 bases between the two germline ends. The germline V gene encodes CDR1 LGHDT and CDR2 YNNKEL (reference sequence). CDR3 sequence reads: CASSQDGRDGYTF. The CDR3 DNA reads as TGTGCCAGCAGCCAAGATGGGCGGGATGGCTACACCTTC.